Sequencing of this T cell receptor (beta chain) was carried out in a study of cytomegalovirus exposure and HLA in healthy donors. TCRdb's copy holds only in-frame clones and misses some; the assay was immunoSEQ multiplex PCR. This table holds 100,000 or so clones, around 85% found once. The CDR3 has 17 amino acids. V shed 1 base and J 1 base; nucleotides not matched to a gene: 9. Germline CDR1 MGHDK, CDR2 SYGVNS. The validation cohort, a group of around 120 subjects, included the donors and was separate from the roughly 620-subject first cohort. General study findings and limits: The TCR clusters that emerged in the first cohort tended, a later analysis found, to co-occur in the 120 validation repertoires. Associated with cytomegalovirus, according to the listing, were 150 to 200 TCR beta chains.

A note on this clone: Its antigen is as yet unknown.

Sequencing used PBMCs. V gene TRBV25-1 combines with J gene TRBJ2-5, with 7 bases that match TRBD2. The receptor's source is a woman in her thirties in good health and CMV-seronegative. The CDR3 spells CASSELSGKRGQETQYF. CDR3 nucleotide sequence: TGTGCCAGCAGTGAATTAAGCGGGAAGAGAGGCCAAGAGACCCAGTACTTC. Combining the CDR3 with reference TRBV25-1 and TRBJ2-5 gives the whole variable domain EADIYQTPRYLVIGTGKKITLECSQTMGHDKMYWYQQDPGMELHLIHYSYGVNSTEKGDLSSESTVSRIRTEHFPLTLESARPSHTSQYLCASSELSGKRGQETQYFGPGTRLLVL.